This TCR beta chain stems from a study of cytotoxic CD8 clonotypes in ibrutinib-treated CLL. Whole-study context: After a median of 68 months, 14 patients stayed remitted and some 12 progressed; responses had been partial in around 25 and complete in 2. General study findings and limits: Baseline clonality, higher than in age-matched healthy donors, tracked circulating CD8+ T-cell counts. Private clonotypes, not public ones, expanded at ibrutinib response. At ibrutinib response, clonality increased, and at progression it declined back toward baseline.

From germline, CDR1 is LNHDA and CDR2 SQIVND (reference sequence). This CDR3 comprises 12 residues. V lost 9 bases, J lost 4 bases, and 5 bases stayed unmatched. A note on this clone: As yet, its antigen is unknown.

Repertoires were generated with immunoSEQ multiplex PCR, while TCRdb's copy carries only in-frame clones and drops some. The sample yields around 97,000 clones, 70% to 85% seen once. This TCR was recovered from a human donor with chronic lymphocytic leukemia. Source: PBMCs, taken after 12 months of ibrutinib treatment. V is TRBV19 and J is TRBJ1-2, with 7 bases that match TRBD1. CDR3 coding DNA: TGTGCCAGCATACAGGGGACCTATGGCTACACCTTC. This gives the protein CASIQGTYGYTF.